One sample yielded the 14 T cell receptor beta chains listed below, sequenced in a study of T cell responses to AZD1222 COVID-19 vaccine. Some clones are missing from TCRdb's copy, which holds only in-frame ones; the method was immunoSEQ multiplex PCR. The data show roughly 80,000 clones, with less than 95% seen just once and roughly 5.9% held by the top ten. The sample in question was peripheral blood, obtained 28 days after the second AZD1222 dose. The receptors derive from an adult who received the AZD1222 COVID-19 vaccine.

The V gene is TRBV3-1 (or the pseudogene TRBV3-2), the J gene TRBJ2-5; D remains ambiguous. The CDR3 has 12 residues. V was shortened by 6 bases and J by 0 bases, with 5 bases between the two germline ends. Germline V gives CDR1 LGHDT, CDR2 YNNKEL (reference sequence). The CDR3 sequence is CASRGYQETQYF. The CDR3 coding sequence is TGTGCCAGCAGGGGATACCAAGAGACCCAGTACTTC.

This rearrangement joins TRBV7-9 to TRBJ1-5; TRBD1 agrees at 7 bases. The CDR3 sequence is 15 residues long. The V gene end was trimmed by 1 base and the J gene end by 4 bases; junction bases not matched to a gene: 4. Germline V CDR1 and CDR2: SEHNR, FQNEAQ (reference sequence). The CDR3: CASSLDGTENQPQHF. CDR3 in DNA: TGTGCCAGCAGCTTAGATGGGACAGAGAATCAGCCCCAGCATTTT.

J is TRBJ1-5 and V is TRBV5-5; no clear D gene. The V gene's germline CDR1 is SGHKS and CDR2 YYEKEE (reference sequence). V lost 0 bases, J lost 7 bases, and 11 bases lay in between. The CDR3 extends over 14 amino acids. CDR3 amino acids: CASSLDPRLQPQHF. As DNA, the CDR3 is TGTGCCAGCAGCTTGGATCCCCGGTTGCAGCCCCAGCATTTT.

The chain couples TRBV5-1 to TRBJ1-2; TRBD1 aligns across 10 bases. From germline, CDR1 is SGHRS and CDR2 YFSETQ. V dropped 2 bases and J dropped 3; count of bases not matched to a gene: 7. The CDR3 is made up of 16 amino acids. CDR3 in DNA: TGCGCCAGCAGCTTAGACCCGGGACAGGGGTACTATGGCTACACCTTC. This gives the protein CASSLDPGQGYYGYTF.

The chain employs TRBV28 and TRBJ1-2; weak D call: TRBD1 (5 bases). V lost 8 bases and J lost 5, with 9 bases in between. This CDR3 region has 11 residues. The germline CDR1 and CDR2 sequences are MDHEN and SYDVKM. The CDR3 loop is CASGGIYGYTF. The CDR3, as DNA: TGTGCCAGCGGGGGGATTTATGGCTACACCTTC.

DNA of the CDR3: TGTGCCAGCAGCTTCGCAGGGGTTCCCTATGGCTACACCTTC. This gives the protein CASSFAGVPYGYTF. The V call is TRBV7-9, the J call TRBJ1-2; D may be TRBD1 (6 bases). The V gene's germline CDR1 is SEHNR and CDR2 FQNEAQ (reference sequence). The length of the CDR3 is 14 residues. The ends were cut back, 3 bases at V and 4 bases at J, with 12 bases in the middle.

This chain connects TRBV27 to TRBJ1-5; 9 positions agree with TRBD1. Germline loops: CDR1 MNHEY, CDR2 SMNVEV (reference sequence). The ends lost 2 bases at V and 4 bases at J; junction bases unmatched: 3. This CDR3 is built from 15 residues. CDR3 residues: CASSLRTGDNQPQHF. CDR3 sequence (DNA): TGTGCCAGCAGTTTAAGGACAGGGGATAATCAGCCCCAGCATTTT.

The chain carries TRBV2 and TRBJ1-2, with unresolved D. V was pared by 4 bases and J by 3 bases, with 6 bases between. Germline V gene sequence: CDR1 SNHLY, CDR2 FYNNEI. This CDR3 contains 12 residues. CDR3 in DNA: TGTGCCAGCAGTGGACAAGACTATGGCTACACCTTC. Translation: CASSGQDYGYTF.

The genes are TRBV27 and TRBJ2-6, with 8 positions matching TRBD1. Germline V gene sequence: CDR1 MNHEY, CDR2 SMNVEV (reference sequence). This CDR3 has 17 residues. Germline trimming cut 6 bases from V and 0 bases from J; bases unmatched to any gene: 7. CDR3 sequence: CASRSGTGFSGANVLTF. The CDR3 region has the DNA TGTGCCAGCAGGTCCGGGACAGGTTTCTCTGGGGCCAACGTCCTGACTTTC.

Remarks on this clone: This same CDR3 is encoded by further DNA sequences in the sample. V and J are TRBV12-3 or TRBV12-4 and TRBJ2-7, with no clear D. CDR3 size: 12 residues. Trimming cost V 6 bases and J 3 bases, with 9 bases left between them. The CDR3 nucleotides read TGTGCCAGCAGCTCGTCGGGCTACGAGCAGTACTTC. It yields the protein CASSSSGYEQYF.

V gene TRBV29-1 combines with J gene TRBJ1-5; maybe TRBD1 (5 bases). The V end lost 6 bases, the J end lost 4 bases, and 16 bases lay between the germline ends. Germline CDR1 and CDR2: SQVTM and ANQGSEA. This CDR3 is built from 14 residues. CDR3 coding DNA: TGCAGCGTCACCTCGGGGGGATTTAATCAGCCCCAGCATTTT. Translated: CSVTSGGFNQPQHF.

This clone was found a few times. The CDR3 protein is CASSSGQGNTGELFF. CDR3 nucleotides: TGTGCCAGCAGCTCGGGACAGGGGAACACCGGGGAGCTGTTTTTT. This sequence joins TRBV7-9 and TRBJ2-2; 9 positions agree with TRBD1. CDR3 length equals 15 residues. The ends lost 4 bases at V and 1 base at J; junction bases unmatched: 1. Germline values: CDR1 SEHNR, CDR2 FQNEAQ (reference sequence).

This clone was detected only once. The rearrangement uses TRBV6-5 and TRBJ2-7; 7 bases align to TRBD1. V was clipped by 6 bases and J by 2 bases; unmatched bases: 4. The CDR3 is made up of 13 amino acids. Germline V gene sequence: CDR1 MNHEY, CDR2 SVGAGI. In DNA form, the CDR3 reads TGTGCCAGCAGGACAGGGTCCCCCTACGAGCAGTACTTC. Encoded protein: CASRTGSPYEQYF.

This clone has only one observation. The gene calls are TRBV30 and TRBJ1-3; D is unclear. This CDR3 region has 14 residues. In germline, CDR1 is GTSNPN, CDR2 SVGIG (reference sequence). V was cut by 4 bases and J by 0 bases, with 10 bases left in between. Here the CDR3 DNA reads TGTGCCTGGAATCGGGGATTCTCTGGAAACACCATATATTTT. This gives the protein CAWNRGFSGNTIYF.